Listed below are T cell receptor beta chains from one sample, sequenced in a study of shared clonotypes between healthy human individuals. The protocol was immunoSEQ multiplex PCR, while the TCRdb copy is restricted to in-frame clones and leaves out a portion. Of 400,000 to 500,000 clones in the sample, 65% to 80% were seen once. The source material was PBMCs. These receptors were collected from a woman between 40 and 50 years old in good health. Some clones in this sample may be carry-over from other donors' samples. The CDR3 runs from the conserved cysteine through the conserved F or W. A D gene is named only where the DNA matches it firmly. Clone sizes are given selectively: once, few, many, or a class where the clone is expanded.

J gene	clone size	V gene	D gene	CDR3 DNA	CDR3 protein
TRBJ2-3	once	TRBV18	-	TGTGCCAGCTCACCACAGGGGAGCAGCACAGATACGCAGTATTTT	CASSPQGSSTDTQYF
TRBJ2-7	-	TRBV28	-	TGTGCCAGCACCCTAGAGGGGAACAACCCGGGAGAGCAGTACTTC	CASTLEGNNPGEQYF
TRBJ2-7	-	TRBV10-1	-	TGCGCCAGCAGTGAGTCCTACCGAAAGAGCGGCGAGCAGTACTTC	CASSESYRKSGEQYF
TRBJ2-2	few	TRBV4-1	-	TGCGCCAGCAGCCAATGGGCGGACAGCACCGGGGAGCTGTTTTTT	CASSQWADSTGELFF
TRBJ2-1	-	TRBV28	-	TGTGCCAGCAGTTTGGGGGGAAATGAGCAGTTCTTC	CASSLGGNEQFF
TRBJ2-1	-	TRBV12-5	-	TGTGCTAGTGCCAAGACAGGGAGGAATGAGCAGTTCTTC	CASAKTGRNEQFF
TRBJ2-3	-	TRBV7-8	TRBD2	TGTGCCAGCAGCTTAGTCATGGGAGCGGGAGTGGATACGCAGTATTTT	CASSLVMGAGVDTQYF
TRBJ2-5	-	TRBV4-3	-	TGCGCCAGCAGCCAAGTGAGACAGTCGGAGACCCAGTACTTC	CASSQVRQSETQYF
TRBJ2-5	-	TRBV5-1	TRBD2	TGCGCCAGCACCTTGGGGGGGAGCGATGAGACCCAGTACTTC	CASTLGGSDETQYF
TRBJ2-1	once	TRBV9	-	TGTGCCAGCAGCGTCTTCGGGAGCTACAATGAGCAGTTCTTC	CASSVFGSYNEQFF
TRBJ2-7	-	TRBV10-3	-	TGTGCCACCGCGGGAACCAGGAGTCAGGAGCAGTACTTC	CATAGTRSQEQYF